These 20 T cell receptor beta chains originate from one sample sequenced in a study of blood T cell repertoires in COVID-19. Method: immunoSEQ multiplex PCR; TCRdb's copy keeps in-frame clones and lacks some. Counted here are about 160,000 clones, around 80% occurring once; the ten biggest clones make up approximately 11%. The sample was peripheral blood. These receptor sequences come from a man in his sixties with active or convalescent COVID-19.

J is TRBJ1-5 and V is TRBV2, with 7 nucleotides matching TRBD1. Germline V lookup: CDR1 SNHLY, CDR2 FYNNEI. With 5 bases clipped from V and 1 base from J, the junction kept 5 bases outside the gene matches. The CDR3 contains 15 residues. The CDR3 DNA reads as TGTGCCAGCAGTTCAGGGGGTCTGAGCAATCAGCCCCAGCATTTT. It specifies CASSSGGLSNQPQHF.

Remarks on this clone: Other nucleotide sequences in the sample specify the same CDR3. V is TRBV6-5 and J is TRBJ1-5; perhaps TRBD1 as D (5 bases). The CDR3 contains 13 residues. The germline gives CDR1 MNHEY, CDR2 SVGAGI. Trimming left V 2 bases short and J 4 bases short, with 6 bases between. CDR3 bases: TGTGCCAGCAGTTACGGGGGGAATCAGCCCCAGCATTTT. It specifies CASSYGGNQPQHF.

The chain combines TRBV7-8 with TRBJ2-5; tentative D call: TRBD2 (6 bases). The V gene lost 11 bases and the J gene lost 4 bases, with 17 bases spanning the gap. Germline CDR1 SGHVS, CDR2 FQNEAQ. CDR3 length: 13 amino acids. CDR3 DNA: TGTGCCGGAGGTAGCGGCCTGGGAGAGACCCAGTACTTC. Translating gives CAGGSGLGETQYF.

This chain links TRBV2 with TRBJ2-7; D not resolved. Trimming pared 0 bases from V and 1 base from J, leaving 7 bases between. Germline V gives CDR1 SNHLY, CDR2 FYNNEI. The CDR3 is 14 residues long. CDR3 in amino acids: CASSEALQSYEQYF. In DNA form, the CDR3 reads TGTGCCAGCAGTGAAGCGCTTCAGTCCTACGAGCAGTACTTC.

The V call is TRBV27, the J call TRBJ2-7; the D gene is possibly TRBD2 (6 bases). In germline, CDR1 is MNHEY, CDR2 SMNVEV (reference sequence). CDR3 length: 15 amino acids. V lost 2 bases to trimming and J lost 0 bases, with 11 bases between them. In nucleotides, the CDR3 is TGTGCCAGCAGTTTAACGCGGGGCCCCTCCTACGAGCAGTACTTC. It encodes CASSLTRGPSYEQYF.

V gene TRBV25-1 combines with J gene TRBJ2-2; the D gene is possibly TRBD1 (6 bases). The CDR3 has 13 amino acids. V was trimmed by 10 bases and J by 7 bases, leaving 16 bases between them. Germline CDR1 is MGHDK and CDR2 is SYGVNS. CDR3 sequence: CATNPGGIGELFF. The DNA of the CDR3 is TGTGCCACCAACCCTGGGGGCATCGGGGAGCTGTTTTTT.

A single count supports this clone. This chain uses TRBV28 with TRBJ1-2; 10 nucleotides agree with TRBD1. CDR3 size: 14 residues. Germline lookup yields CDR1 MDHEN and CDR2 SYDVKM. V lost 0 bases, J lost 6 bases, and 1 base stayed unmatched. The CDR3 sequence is CASSLWDRGDGYTF. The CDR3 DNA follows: TGTGCCAGCAGTTTATGGGACAGGGGGGATGGCTACACCTTC.

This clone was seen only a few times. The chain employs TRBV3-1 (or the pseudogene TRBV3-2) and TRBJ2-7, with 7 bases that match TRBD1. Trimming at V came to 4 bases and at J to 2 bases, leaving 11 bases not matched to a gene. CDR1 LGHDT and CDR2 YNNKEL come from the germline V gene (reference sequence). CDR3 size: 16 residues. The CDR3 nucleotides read TGTGCCAGCAGCCTCGCAGGGGAACAGGGGCCCTACGAGCAGTACTTC. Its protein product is CASSLAGEQGPYEQYF.

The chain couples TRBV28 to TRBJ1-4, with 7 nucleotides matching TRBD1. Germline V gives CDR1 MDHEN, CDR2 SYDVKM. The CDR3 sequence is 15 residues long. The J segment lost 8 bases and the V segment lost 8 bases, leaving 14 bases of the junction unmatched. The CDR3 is CASVAQTGSGEKLFF. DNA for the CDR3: TGTGCCAGCGTCGCCCAGACAGGGTCGGGAGAAAAACTGTTTTTT.

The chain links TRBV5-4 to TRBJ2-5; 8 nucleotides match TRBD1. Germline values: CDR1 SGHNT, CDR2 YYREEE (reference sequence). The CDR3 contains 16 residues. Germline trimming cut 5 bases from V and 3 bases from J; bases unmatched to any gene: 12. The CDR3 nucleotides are TGTGCCAGCAGTTTCAGGGCCCGGACAGGGAAAGAGACCCAGTACTTC. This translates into CASSFRARTGKETQYF.

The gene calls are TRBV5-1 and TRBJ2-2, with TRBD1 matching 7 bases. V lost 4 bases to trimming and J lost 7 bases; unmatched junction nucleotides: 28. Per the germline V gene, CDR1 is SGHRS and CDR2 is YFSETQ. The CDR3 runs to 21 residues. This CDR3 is CASSPQYRDRRDGIVYGELFF. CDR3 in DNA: TGCGCCAGCAGCCCACAATATCGGGACAGACGGGACGGCATCGTATACGGGGAGCTGTTTTTT.

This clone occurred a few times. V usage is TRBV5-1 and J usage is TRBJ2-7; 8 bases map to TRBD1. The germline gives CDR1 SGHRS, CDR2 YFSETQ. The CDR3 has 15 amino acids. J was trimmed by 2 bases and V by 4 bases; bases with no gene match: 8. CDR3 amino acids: CASSRTTGATYEQYF. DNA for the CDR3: TGCGCCAGCAGCCGGACGACAGGGGCGACCTACGAGCAGTACTTC.

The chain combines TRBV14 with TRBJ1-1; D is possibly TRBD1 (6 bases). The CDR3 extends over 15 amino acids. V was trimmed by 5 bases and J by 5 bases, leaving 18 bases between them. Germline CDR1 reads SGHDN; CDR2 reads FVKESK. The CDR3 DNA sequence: TGTGCCAGCAGCTCACAGGCAGGGGTGTGGACTGAAGCTTTCTTT. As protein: CASSSQAGVWTEAFF. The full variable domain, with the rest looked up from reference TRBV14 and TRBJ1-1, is EAGVTQFPSHSVIEKGQTVTLRCDPISGHDNLYWYRRVMGKEIKFLLHFVKESKQDESGMPNNRFLAERTGGTYSTLKVQPAELEDSGVYFCASSSQAGVWTEAFFGQGTRLTVV.

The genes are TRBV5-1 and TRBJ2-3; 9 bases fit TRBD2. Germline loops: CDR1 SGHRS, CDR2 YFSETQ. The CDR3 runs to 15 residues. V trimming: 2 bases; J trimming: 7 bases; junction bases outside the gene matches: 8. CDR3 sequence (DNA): TGCGCCAGCAGCTTCAGCGTAGCGGGAGCGAATACGCAGTATTTT. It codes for CASSFSVAGANTQYF.

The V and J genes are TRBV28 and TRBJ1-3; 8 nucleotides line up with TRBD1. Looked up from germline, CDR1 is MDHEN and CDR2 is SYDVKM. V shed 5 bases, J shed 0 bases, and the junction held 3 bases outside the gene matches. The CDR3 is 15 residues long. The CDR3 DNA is TGTGCCAGCAGTCCGGGACAGGCCTCTGGAAACACCATATATTTT. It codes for CASSPGQASGNTIYF. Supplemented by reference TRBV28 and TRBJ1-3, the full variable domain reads DVKVTQSSRYLVKRTGEKVFLECVQDMDHENMFWYRQDPGLGLRLIYFSYDVKMKEKGDIPEGYSVSREKKERFSLILESASTNQTSMYLCASSPGQASGNTIYFGEGSWLTVV.

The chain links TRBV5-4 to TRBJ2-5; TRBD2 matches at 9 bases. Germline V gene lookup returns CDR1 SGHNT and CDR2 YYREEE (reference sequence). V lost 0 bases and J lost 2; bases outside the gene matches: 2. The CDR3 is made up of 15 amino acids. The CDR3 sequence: CASSLVAGGQETQYF. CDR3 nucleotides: TGTGCCAGCAGCTTGGTTGCGGGAGGGCAAGAGACCCAGTACTTC.

The CDR3 region is CASSLLGGANTGELFF. In DNA, the CDR3 is TGTGCCAGCAGTTTGCTAGGAGGCGCGAACACCGGGGAGCTGTTTTTT. The chain combines TRBV28 with TRBJ2-2; D perhaps matches TRBD2 (5 bases). Germline CDR1 reads MDHEN; CDR2 reads SYDVKM. The V and J ends lost 3 bases and 0 bases respectively, with 11 bases between them. CDR3 length: 16 amino acids. Together with reference TRBV28 and TRBJ2-2, the CDR3 gives the full variable domain: DVKVTQSSRYLVKRTGEKVFLECVQDMDHENMFWYRQDPGLGLRLIYFSYDVKMKEKGDIPEGYSVSREKKERFSLILESASTNQTSMYLCASSLLGGANTGELFFGEGSRLTVL.

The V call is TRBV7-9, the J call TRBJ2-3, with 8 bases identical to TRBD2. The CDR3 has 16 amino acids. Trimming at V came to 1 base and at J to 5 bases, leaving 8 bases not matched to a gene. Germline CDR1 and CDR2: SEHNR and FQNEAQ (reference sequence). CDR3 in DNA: TGTGCCAGCAGCTTAGTAGGAGCGGGAGCGCGAGATACGCAGTATTTT. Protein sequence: CASSLVGAGARDTQYF.

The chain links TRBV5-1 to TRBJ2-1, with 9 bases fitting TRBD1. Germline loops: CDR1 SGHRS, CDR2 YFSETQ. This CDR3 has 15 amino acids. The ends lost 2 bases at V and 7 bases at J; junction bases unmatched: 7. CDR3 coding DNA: TGCGCCAGCAGCTTACCGGGACAGGGTAAAAATGAGCAGTTCTTC. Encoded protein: CASSLPGQGKNEQFF. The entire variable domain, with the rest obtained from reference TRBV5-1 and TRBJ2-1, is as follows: KAGVTQTPRYLIKTRGQQVTLSCSPISGHRSVSWYQQTPGQGLQFLFEYFSETQRNKGNFPGRFSGRQFSNSRSEMNVSTLELGDSALYLCASSLPGQGKNEQFFGPGTRLTVL.

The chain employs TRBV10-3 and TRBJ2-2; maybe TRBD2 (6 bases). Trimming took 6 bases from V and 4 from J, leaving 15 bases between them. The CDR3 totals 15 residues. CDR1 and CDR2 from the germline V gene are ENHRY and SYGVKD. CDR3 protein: CAIRAGTPVTGELFF. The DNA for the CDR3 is TGTGCCATCAGAGCCGGGACTCCTGTCACCGGGGAGCTGTTTTTT.